These 26 T cell receptor beta chains share one sample of origin, sequenced in a study of post-analysis software for immune sequencing data. No antigen has been assigned to these receptors. Every TCR beta cDNA library bore unique molecular identifiers. One entry per CDR3 protein, called by TCRdb with MiXCR from the PCR reads. The sample has some 800,000 distinct CDR3 sequences, roughly 46% seen once. Broader study findings: Among 4 or 5 TRBV segments more frequent in patients than controls were TRBV5-6, TRBV5-1 and TRBV20-1.

The sample was blood. The receptors stem from a girl between 10 and 17 years old with multiple sclerosis.

The genes are TRBV10-3 and TRBJ2-5; TRBD2 aligns across 7 bases. This CDR3 comprises 15 residues. The germline V gene encodes CDR1 ENHRY and CDR2 SYGVKD. V trimming: 3 bases; J trimming: 5 bases; junction bases outside the gene matches: 9. The CDR3: CAISELLAKGETQYF. CDR3 DNA sequence: TGTGCCATCAGTGAACTACTAGCGAAAGGCGAGACCCAGTACTTC.

The J gene is TRBJ2-3, the V gene TRBV18; D call uncertain. This CDR3 comprises 13 residues. With 5 bases removed from V and 5 bases from J, the gap between germline ends came to 11 bases. Germline CDR1 KGHSH, CDR2 LQKENI. CDR3 protein: CASSTSAKDTQYF. CDR3 nucleotide sequence: TGTGCCAGCTCAACCTCCGCCAAAGATACGCAGTATTTT.

The V gene is TRBV15, the J gene TRBJ2-5; 9 bases align to TRBD2. CDR3 length: 14 amino acids. CDR1 and CDR2 from the germline V gene are LNHNV and YYDKDF (reference sequence). The V segment lost 5 bases and the J segment 10 bases; nucleotides outside the gene matches: 11. CDR3 sequence (DNA): TGTGCCACCAGCCCAACGCGGGAGGGGCAGATCCAGTACTTC. Protein: CATSPTREGQIQYF.

CDR3 in DNA: TGTGCCAGCAGTTACGCGGGACAGGGGATTGGCTCCTATAATTCACCCCTCCACTTT. Translated: CASSYAGQGIGSYNSPLHF. This rearrangement joins TRBV6-5 to TRBJ1-6; 10 bases align to TRBD1. Germline assignment: CDR1 MNHEY and CDR2 SVGAGI. The CDR3 spans 19 residues. V shed 2 bases, J shed 0 bases, and the junction held 7 bases outside the gene matches.

The V gene is TRBV20-1, the J gene TRBJ2-4; no clear D gene. The CDR3 length is 15 residues. Trimming took 3 bases from V and 3 from J, leaving 15 bases between them. CDR1 DFQATT and CDR2 SNEGSKA come from the germline V gene (reference sequence). The CDR3, as DNA: TGCAGTGCTAGTGTGGCAGTCAAGGGCAAAAACATTCAGTACTTC. This codes for CSASVAVKGKNIQYF.

The DNA of the CDR3 is TGTGCCAGCAGCCAACAACGGGGGCGCGAAGAGACCCAGTACTTC. Protein product: CASSQQRGREETQYF. V is TRBV3-1 and J is TRBJ2-5; D may correspond to TRBD1 or TRBD2 (6 bases each). Per germline, CDR1 LGHDT and CDR2 YNNKEL (reference sequence). The CDR3 loop spans 15 amino acids. V was trimmed by 2 bases and J by 3 bases, leaving 13 bases between them.

The gene calls are TRBV20-1 and TRBJ2-3; D might be TRBD1 or TRBD2, each matching 5 bases. V lost 4 bases and J 0 bases, leaving 11 bases between the germline ends. The CDR3 extends over 14 amino acids. Looked up from germline, CDR1 is DFQATT and CDR2 is SNEGSKA (reference sequence). The CDR3 sequence: CSAKGRKSTDTQYF. For the CDR3, the DNA is TGCAGTGCTAAGGGACGGAAGAGCACAGATACGCAGTATTTT.

The J gene is TRBJ2-1, the V gene TRBV7-2, with D tentatively TRBD2 (6 bases). This CDR3 spans 15 amino acids. Germline V gives CDR1 SGHTA, CDR2 FQGNSA. Trimming shortened V by 6 bases and J by 9 bases, and 21 bases separated the two germline ends. For the CDR3, the DNA is TGTGCCAGCAGGTCTGCGCGGGGAGGCCGGGCTGAGCAGTTCTTC. It codes for CASRSARGGRAEQFF.

This clonotype has a handful of counts. This chain uses TRBV6-5 with TRBJ2-7; 11 bases align to TRBD2. The CDR3 is made up of 14 amino acids. V shed 6 bases and J 7 bases; nucleotides not matched to a gene: 8. From germline, CDR1 is MNHEY and CDR2 SVGAGI. CDR3 sequence: CASRETSGTWEQYF. CDR3 in DNA: TGTGCCAGCAGAGAGACTAGCGGGACGTGGGAGCAGTACTTC.

This chain uses TRBV4-2 with TRBJ2-3; D possibly matches TRBD1 or TRBD2 (5 bases each). The CDR3 sequence is 16 residues long. Trimming removed 2 bases from V and 1 base from J, with 13 bases in between. Looked up from germline, CDR1 is LGHNA and CDR2 is YNFKEQ. The CDR3 DNA reads as TGTGCCAGCAGCCAACGCCGCAGGGACGGCACAGATACGCAGTATTTT. Amino acid sequence: CASSQRRRDGTDTQYF.

The chain uses TRBV20-1 and TRBJ2-7; 13 bases align to TRBD2. There are 16 residues in the CDR3. Germline trimming cut 2 bases from V and 7 bases from J; bases unmatched to any gene: 11. The germline V gene encodes CDR1 DFQATT and CDR2 SNEGSKA (reference sequence). The CDR3 region has the DNA TGCAGTGCTAGACCCGAAACTAGCGGGGGGGATAATGAGCAGTACTTC. It specifies CSARPETSGGDNEQYF.

The chain couples TRBV20-1 to TRBJ2-5; D gene uncertain. The tail of the sequence fits TRBJ2-7 better, so the J call may be wrong. The CDR3 covers 11 residues. Germline values: CDR1 DFQATT, CDR2 SNEGSKA (reference sequence). DNA of the CDR3: TGCAGTGCTAGAGATGGTCACGAGCAGTACTTC. Its protein is CSARDGHEQYF.

The V call is TRBV12-3 or TRBV12-4, the J call TRBJ1-3; D unclear. This CDR3 region has 14 residues. Trimming shortened V by 3 bases and J by 0 bases, and 6 bases separated the two germline ends. The CDR3 reads CASSLKGSGNTIYF. CDR3 nucleotide sequence: TGTGCCAGCAGTTTGAAGGGCTCTGGAAACACCATATATTTT.

This clonotype has more than one count but fewer than ten. The chain links TRBV24-1 to TRBJ2-1, with TRBD2 matching 11 bases. The junction had 7 bases not matched to a gene; V was cut back by 4 bases and J by 6 bases. Germline V gene sequence: CDR1 KGHDR, CDR2 SFDVKD. There are 16 residues in the CDR3. The CDR3 region has the DNA TGTGCCACCAGTGACCTTAGCGGGAGGGCCCTCAATGAGCAGTTCTTC. Amino acid sequence: CATSDLSGRALNEQFF.

This clonotype was counted ten times or more. The rearrangement links TRBV29-1 to TRBJ2-7; D call uncertain. Trimming pared 6 bases from V and 5 bases from J, leaving 14 bases between. The CDR3 totals 12 residues. The V gene's germline CDR1 is SQVTM and CDR2 ANQGSEA. DNA of the CDR3: TGCAGCGTCGCGATATCTCGGGACGAGCAGTACTTC. This gives the protein CSVAISRDEQYF.

In this sample, this clonotype turned up a few times. The rearrangement joins TRBV6-5 to TRBJ2-5; 9 bases line up with TRBD2. The closer fit of TRBJ2-7 to the DNA end suggests the J call may be wrong. The CDR3 is 15 amino acids. The germline gives CDR1 MNHEY, CDR2 SVGAGI. The CDR3, as DNA: TGTGCCAGCAGTACGGATAGCGGGAGTAGTCACGAGCAGTACTTC. Protein: CASSTDSGSSHEQYF.

This clonotype was observed a few times. This sequence joins TRBV12-3 or TRBV12-4 and TRBJ2-5; D possibly corresponds to TRBD1 (5 bases). CDR3 size: 17 residues. V was trimmed by 6 bases and J by 4 bases, leaving 24 bases between them. The CDR3 spells CASSPPGQGFMGETQYF. CDR3 in DNA: TGTGCCAGCAGCCCACCCGGCCAGGGTTTCATGGGAGAGACCCAGTACTTC.

The chain recombines TRBV9 with TRBJ2-1, with 8 bases lining up with TRBD2. CDR3 length: 17 amino acids. V was pared by 3 bases and J by 6 bases, with 14 bases of the junction left unmatched. Looked up from germline, CDR1 is SGDLS and CDR2 is YYNGEE. The CDR3 is CASSAPLGAGEFNEQFF. The CDR3 nucleotides read TGTGCCAGCAGCGCCCCCTTAGGAGCGGGAGAATTCAATGAGCAGTTCTTC.

V gene TRBV9 combines with J gene TRBJ2-3, with D possibly matching TRBD1 (6 bases). V was shortened by 2 bases and J by 2 bases, with 9 bases between the two germline ends. This CDR3 comprises 14 residues. Germline loops: CDR1 SGDLS, CDR2 YYNGEE. The CDR3 DNA sequence: TGTGCCAGCAGCGTGGGACAAAACACAGATACGCAGTATTTT. Amino acid sequence: CASSVGQNTDTQYF.

The chain links TRBV7-9 to TRBJ2-7; 10 bases are shared with TRBD2. There are 16 residues in the CDR3. J was trimmed by 7 bases and V by 5 bases; bases with no gene match: 14. The germline V gene has CDR1 SEHNR and CDR2 FQNEAQ (reference sequence). CDR3 protein: CASSQGLAGAFREQYF. The CDR3 nucleotides are TGTGCCAGCAGCCAGGGGCTAGCGGGAGCTTTTAGGGAGCAGTACTTC. Full variable domain (remainder filled in from reference TRBV7-9 and TRBJ2-7): DTGVSQNPRHKITKRGQNVTFRCDPISEHNRLYWYRQTLGQGPEFLTYFQNEAQLEKSRLLSDRFSAERPKGSFSTLEIQRTEQGDSAMYLCASSQGLAGAFREQYFGPGTRLTVT.

The chain combines TRBV20-1 with TRBJ1-2; D unresolved. The CDR3 sequence is 13 residues long. V dropped 1 base and J dropped 5 bases, with 11 bases sitting between them. Germline V gene sequence: CDR1 DFQATT, CDR2 SNEGSKA (reference sequence). For the CDR3, the DNA is TGCAGTGCTAGAGGAGGTTTTGAATATGGCTACACCTTC. It codes for CSARGGFEYGYTF.

This clonotype was picked up many times. V gene TRBV7-9 combines with J gene TRBJ2-1; TRBD2 agrees at 11 bases. J lost 4 bases, V lost 5 bases, and 4 bases had no gene match. The V gene's germline CDR1 is SEHNR and CDR2 FQNEAQ (reference sequence). The CDR3 spans 15 residues. CDR3 residues: CASSPRTSGYNEQFF. The DNA for the CDR3 is TGTGCCAGCAGCCCCAGGACTAGCGGGTACAATGAGCAGTTCTTC.

The V gene is TRBV24-1, the J gene TRBJ1-1; D is unclear. Germline-derived CDR1 and CDR2 are KGHDR and SFDVKD. Trimming cost V 3 bases and J 0 bases, with 4 bases left between them. This CDR3 region has 13 residues. The CDR3 DNA reads TGTGCCACCAGTGATACTATGAACACTGAAGCTTTCTTT. The encoded protein is CATSDTMNTEAFF.

The rearrangement uses TRBV5-1 and TRBJ2-3; D may be TRBD2 (6 bases). V lost 2 bases, J lost 2 bases, and 12 bases lay in between. The V gene's germline CDR1 is SGHRS and CDR2 YFSETQ. CDR3 length: 15 residues. Here the CDR3 DNA reads TGCGCCAGCAGCTTCCGCGGGATCCCCACAGATACGCAGTATTTT. Its translation is CASSFRGIPTDTQYF.

The sample holds a few counts of this clonotype. The chain has TRBV7-9 and TRBJ2-7, with no clear D. CDR1 is SEHNR, CDR2 FQNEAQ, per germline (reference sequence). The CDR3 contains 16 residues. V shed 2 bases and J shed 3 bases, with 17 bases lying between them. This CDR3 is CASSLSSRGNNYEQYF. CDR3 DNA sequence: TGTGCCAGCAGCTTATCCTCGAGAGGAAATAACTACGAGCAGTACTTC.

This chain joins TRBV29-1 and TRBJ2-1, with TRBD2 identical over 7 bases. The germline gives CDR1 SQVTM, CDR2 ANQGSEA. The CDR3 is 15 amino acids. V was pared by 5 bases and J by 10 bases, with 17 bases of the junction left unmatched. The CDR3 here is CSVMGEPSGLGEQFF. The CDR3 DNA follows: TGCAGCGTTATGGGGGAGCCTAGCGGTTTGGGGGAGCAGTTCTTC.